The following is a T cell receptor beta chain sequence with its context. Its specificity is unknown. It was with 60 Vbeta and 13 Jbeta primers that the PCR ran. Only in-frame clones appear in the TCRdb table, and some are missing; sequencing was by immunoSEQ multiplex PCR. Among about 120,000 clones listed, 63% were seen once. This entry belongs to a study of cytomegalovirus exposure and HLA in healthy donors. As for the study in general: Genetic ancestry analysis placed over 75% of the 300 to 500 donors that were genotyped in the Caucasian-associated cluster. Findings and caveats of the study: As was reported, the HLA-A and HLA-B alleles of most subjects were accurately predicted from TCR beta sequences. An observed cluster of highly shared sequence variants was recorded as a likely sequencing artifact. V- and J-gene trimming of TCR beta was linked (in a later analysis) to a missense DCLRE1C variant.

CDR1 is SQVTM and CDR2 is ANQGSEA in the germline V gene. V gave up 7 bases and J gave up 2 bases, with 16 bases separating them. The CDR3 runs 14 residues. Sequences were obtained from PBMCs. V usage is TRBV29-1 and J usage is TRBJ2-3, with a weak D call TRBD2 (5 bases). The source of this sequence is a man aged 35 to 55 in good health and CMV-seropositive. CDR3 region: CSASDSTYTDTQYF. The CDR3 bases are TGCAGCGCCTCGGACTCAACATACACAGATACGCAGTATTTT.